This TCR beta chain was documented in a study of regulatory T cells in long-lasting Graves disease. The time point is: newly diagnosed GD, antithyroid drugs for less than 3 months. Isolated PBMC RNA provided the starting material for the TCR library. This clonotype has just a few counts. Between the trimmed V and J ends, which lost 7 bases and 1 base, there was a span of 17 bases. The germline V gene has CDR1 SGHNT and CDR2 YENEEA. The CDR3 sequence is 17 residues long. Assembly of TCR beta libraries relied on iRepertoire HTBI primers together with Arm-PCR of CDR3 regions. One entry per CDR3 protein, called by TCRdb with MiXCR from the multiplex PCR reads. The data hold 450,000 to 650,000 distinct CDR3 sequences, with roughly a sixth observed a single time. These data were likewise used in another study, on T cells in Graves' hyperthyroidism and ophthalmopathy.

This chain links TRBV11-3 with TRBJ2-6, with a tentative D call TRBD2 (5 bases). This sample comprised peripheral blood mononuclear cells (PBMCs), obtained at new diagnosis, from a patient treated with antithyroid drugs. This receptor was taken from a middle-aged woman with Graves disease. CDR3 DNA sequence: TGTGCCAGCACCGGGGAACACAAGGGATCTGGGGCCAACGTCCTGACTTTC. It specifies CASTGEHKGSGANVLTF.